Below are 31 T cell receptor beta chains sequenced from a single sample in a study of Graves' ophthalmopathy and Graves' hyperthyroidism (dated by TCRdb to the late 2010s). The sequencer listed for this sample is Illumina HiSeq 2000. TCR beta CDR3 regions were amplified from RNA transcripts for repertoire sequencing. The first round was an RT-PCR using HTBI primers with the Qiagen OneStep RT-PCR kit, and this first round was followed by a second-round multiplex PCR, then size selection and purification. In-frame beta chains were kept once TCRdb had trimmed the public reads at Q25 with fastp and called clones with MiXCR. Each record represents a unique CDR3 protein, reported with the most common genes and DNA among its rows. For this sample the table gives about 160,000 distinct CDR3 sequences, of which less than 45% were detected only once. The ten largest clones add up to under 6.5% of the sample.

Material: peripheral blood. These receptors all stem from a middle-aged woman with Graves' ophthalmopathy. Donor details come from another sample of the same person, matched by shared clones.

The table lists this clonotype with many counts. J is TRBJ1-1 and V is TRBV25-1, with D maybe TRBD1 (6 bases). Germline assignment: CDR1 MGHDK and CDR2 SYGVNS. CDR3 length: 20 amino acids. Between the trimmed V and J ends, which lost 4 bases and 0 bases, there was a span of 27 bases. The CDR3 here is CASSAIFLDRSNFMNTEAFF. The CDR3, as DNA: TGTGCCAGCAGTGCCATATTTTTAGACAGGAGCAATTTCATGAACACTGAAGCTTTCTTT.

The chain has TRBV28 and TRBJ1-2; D gene unclear. The V gene's germline CDR1 is MDHEN and CDR2 SYDVKM. V was shortened by 5 bases and J by 7 bases, with 17 bases between the two germline ends. The CDR3 spans 14 residues. The CDR3 reads CASSTLYFSAGYTF. CDR3 bases: TGTGCCAGCAGTACCCTTTACTTCTCGGCTGGCTACACCTTC.

This clonotype appeared many times. The chain carries TRBV28 and TRBJ2-5, with D perhaps matching TRBD1 (6 bases). From germline, CDR1 is MDHEN and CDR2 SYDVKM. The CDR3 totals 15 residues. Trimming shortened V by 8 bases and J by 2 bases, and 18 bases separated the two germline ends. Written as DNA, the CDR3 is TGTGCCAGCGACTCCCCGACAGGAGCACAAGAGACCCAGTACTTC. It is translated as CASDSPTGAQETQYF.

There are many counts of this clonotype. V gene TRBV20-1 combines with J gene TRBJ1-2; D not resolved. V lost 3 bases and J 2 bases, leaving 10 bases between the germline ends. This CDR3 has 13 residues. Germline V gene data show CDR1 as DFQATT and CDR2 as SNEGSKA (reference sequence). In DNA, the CDR3 is TGCAGTGCTAGTGGGCAGGACAACTATGGCTACACCTTC. Encoded protein: CSASGQDNYGYTF.

In its sample, this clonotype was seen many times. This chain connects TRBV29-1 to TRBJ2-1; D perhaps matches TRBD1 (5 bases). The CDR3 has 10 residues. Germline V gives CDR1 SQVTM, CDR2 ANQGSEA. The ends were cut back, 5 bases at V and 13 bases at J, with 12 bases in the middle. CDR3 protein: CSVSGMYQFF. The DNA for the CDR3 is TGCAGCGTTTCAGGGATGTATCAGTTCTTC.

This clonotype was detected ten times or more. The rearrangement links TRBV5-4 to TRBJ1-1, with TRBD1 as a possible D gene (6 bases). The CDR3 has 15 amino acids. The ends were cut back, 1 base at V and 13 bases at J, with 23 bases in the middle. Germline V gene data show CDR1 as SGHNT and CDR2 as YYREEE (reference sequence). CDR3 sequence: CASSLQQGGLSGVFF. The CDR3 nucleotides read TGTGCCAGCAGCTTGCAACAGGGCGGTCTCTCGGGGGTTTTCTTT.

The table lists this clonotype with many counts. V gene TRBV15 combines with J gene TRBJ2-7; the D is unclear. There are 13 residues in the CDR3. V lost 4 bases, J lost 1 base, and 8 bases lay in between. From germline, CDR1 is LNHNV and CDR2 YYDKDF (reference sequence). The CDR3 coding sequence is TGTGCCACCAGCACTACAGTTTCCTACGAGCAGTACTTC. This translates into CATSTTVSYEQYF.

V gene TRBV6-1 combines with J gene TRBJ1-2; D remains unclear. V was clipped by 7 bases and J by 7 bases, with 16 bases between them. Germline values: CDR1 MNHNS, CDR2 SASEGT. The CDR3 sequence is 13 residues long. The CDR3 protein is CASTRHRGGGYTF. In nucleotides, the CDR3 is TGTGCCAGCACCCGCCACCGGGGAGGTGGCTACACCTTC.

This clonotype was recorded at least ten times. The chain recombines TRBV5-1 with TRBJ2-7; D is ambiguous. Germline V lookup: CDR1 SGHRS, CDR2 YFSETQ. The CDR3 has 16 residues. Trimming took 0 bases from V and 4 from J, leaving 17 bases between them. For the CDR3, the DNA is TGCGCCAGCAGCTTGGCCTGGGATACAAAATTTTACGAGCAGTACTTC. This codes for CASSLAWDTKFYEQYF.

This clonotype was seen a few times. This rearrangement joins TRBV6-2 or TRBV6-3 to TRBJ2-7; the match to TRBD2 covers 8 bases. The CDR3 is made up of 14 amino acids. V dropped 2 bases and J dropped 3; count of bases not matched to a gene: 3. The V gene's germline CDR1 is MNHEY and CDR2 SVGEGT. The CDR3 sequence: CASSYATSGYEQYF. CDR3 nucleotide sequence: TGTGCCAGCAGTTACGCTACTAGCGGCTACGAGCAGTACTTC.

V usage is TRBV24-1 and J usage is TRBJ2-2; 12 bases fit TRBD2. Per the germline V gene, CDR1 is KGHDR and CDR2 is SFDVKD. The ends lost 5 bases at V and 1 base at J; junction bases unmatched: 10. The CDR3 runs to 19 residues. CDR3 residues: CATSASSGRAIGNTGELFF. Here the CDR3 DNA reads TGTGCCACCAGTGCCTCTAGCGGGAGGGCCATCGGGAACACCGGGGAGCTGTTTTTT.

The V gene is TRBV28, the J gene TRBJ2-7, with TRBD1 as a possible D gene (5 bases). Looked up from germline, CDR1 is MDHEN and CDR2 is SYDVKM. Trimming pared 3 bases from V and 2 bases from J, leaving 11 bases between. The length of the CDR3 is 14 residues. The DNA of the CDR3 is TGTGCCAGCAGTTTCGGTGACAGAGCCTACGAGCAGTACTTC. Translation gives CASSFGDRAYEQYF.

Many counts were recorded for this clonotype. The CDR3 ends on some other residue instead of the conserved phenylalanine or tryptophan, so this is likely a read error. This chain links TRBV18 with TRBJ2-5; 7 positions agree with TRBD1. The V gene end was trimmed by 2 bases and the J gene end by 2 bases; junction bases not matched to a gene: 2. In germline, CDR1 is KGHSH, CDR2 LQKENI. CDR3 length equals 14 residues. In DNA, the CDR3 is TGTGCCAGCTCACCAAGGGACAGTCAAGAGACCCAGTACCTC. This translates into CASSPRDSQETQYL.

The table lists this clonotype with many counts. The V gene is TRBV15, the J gene TRBJ1-1; D uncertain. The CDR3 spans 17 residues. Germline assignment: CDR1 LNHNV and CDR2 YYDKDF (reference sequence). V lost 0 bases to trimming and J lost 5 bases, with 19 bases between them. DNA for the CDR3: TGTGCCACCAGCAGAGATATGGCACTACGGGGTGGGACTGAAGCTTTCTTT. It specifies CATSRDMALRGGTEAFF.

This chain joins TRBV6-2 or TRBV6-3 and TRBJ2-4, with D possibly being TRBD1 (6 bases). There are 16 residues in the CDR3. Trimming took off 5 bases at V and 0 bases at J, with 14 bases between the two ends. Germline CDR1 is MNHEY and CDR2 is SVGEGT. DNA of the CDR3: TGTGCCAGCAGTGACAACAGGGAACTAGCCAAAAACATTCAGTACTTC. Translated, it gives CASSDNRELAKNIQYF.

Ten or more counts support this clonotype. This sequence joins TRBV12-3 or TRBV12-4 and TRBJ2-2, with 7 bases matching TRBD2. With V trimmed by 5 bases and J by 6 bases, 3 bases remained unmatched. The CDR3 sequence is 13 residues long. CDR3 in DNA: TGTGCCAGCAGTCATAGCGGGTCCGGGGAGCTGTTTTTT. This encodes CASSHSGSGELFF.

The CDR3 DNA is TGTGCCAGCAGTCTGTTAGCGGGAGTTTGGGAGACCCAGTACTTC. Encoded protein: CASSLLAGVWETQYF. This sequence joins TRBV28 and TRBJ2-5; 9 bases align to TRBD2. The V segment lost 5 bases and the J segment 5 bases; nucleotides outside the gene matches: 9. This CDR3 contains 15 residues. CDR1 is MDHEN and CDR2 is SYDVKM in the germline V gene.

This clonotype was recorded many times. J is TRBJ2-6 and V is TRBV12-3 or TRBV12-4; D is perhaps TRBD1 (5 bases). The CDR3 has 14 amino acids. V was shortened by 9 bases and J by 0 bases, with 9 bases between the two germline ends. The CDR3 nucleotides read TGTGCCAGTTATAGGGGCTCTGGGGCCAACGTCCTGACTTTC. Translating it yields CASYRGSGANVLTF.

This clonotype was counted many times. The chain couples TRBV4-2 to TRBJ2-5; TRBD2 is a possible D gene (7 bases). The germline gives CDR1 LGHNA, CDR2 YNFKEQ. V was cut by 0 bases and J by 7 bases, with 15 bases left in between. There are 15 residues in the CDR3. The CDR3, as DNA: TGTGCCAGCAGCCAAGACCGCGGGGGCCCGGGGACCCAGTACTTC. This codes for CASSQDRGGPGTQYF.

This clonotype was detected ten times or more. The chain carries TRBV4-3 and TRBJ1-6; D remains ambiguous. Germline CDR1 LGHNA, CDR2 YSLEER. The V gene lost 0 bases and the J gene lost 0 bases, with 15 bases spanning the gap. The CDR3 is 19 residues long. CDR3 DNA sequence: TGCGCCAGCAGCCAAGATCGGGCAGGTCCGAGCTCCTATAATTCACCCCTCCACTTT. This codes for CASSQDRAGPSSYNSPLHF.

In this sample, this clonotype turned up many times. This sequence joins TRBV28 and TRBJ2-7; TRBD1 matches 8 bases. From germline, CDR1 is MDHEN and CDR2 SYDVKM. CDR3 length: 15 amino acids. After removal of 6 bases from V and 0 bases from J, the junction contained 7 bases not matched to a gene. CDR3 in DNA: TGTGCCAGCAGCGGACAGGGAGCTCCCTCCTACGAGCAGTACTTC. Translating gives CASSGQGAPSYEQYF.

The chain recombines TRBV12-3 or TRBV12-4 with TRBJ1-5, with no clear D. The ends were cut back, 7 bases at V and 4 bases at J, with 14 bases in the middle. This CDR3 has 14 residues. The DNA of the CDR3 is TGTGCCAGCACCCCGACGGCCCGTAATCAGCCCCAGCATTTT. Protein: CASTPTARNQPQHF.

This clonotype was counted at least ten times. This chain uses TRBV20-1 with TRBJ1-6, with a weak D call TRBD1 (5 bases). Germline CDR1 and CDR2: DFQATT and SNEGSKA (reference sequence). V dropped 0 bases and J dropped 7 bases, with 13 bases sitting between them. The CDR3 loop spans 15 amino acids. CDR3 bases: TGCAGTGCTAGAGAGGAGAAGGGGCACAATTCACCCCTCCACTTT. As protein: CSAREEKGHNSPLHF.

This clonotype has at least ten counts. This chain uses TRBV6-5 with TRBJ1-3; D is undetermined. There are 14 residues in the CDR3. From germline, CDR1 is MNHEY and CDR2 SVGAGI. V shed 2 bases and J shed 0 bases, with 5 bases lying between them. The chain's CDR3 is CASSYDPSGNTIYF. CDR3 nucleotides: TGTGCCAGCAGTTACGATCCCTCTGGAAACACCATATATTTT.

CDR3 in amino acids: CASSSTANNQPQHF. CDR3 bases: TGTGCCAGCAGTTCGACAGCTAACAATCAGCCCCAGCATTTT. The gene calls are TRBV12-3 or TRBV12-4 and TRBJ1-5, with D perhaps matching TRBD1 (5 bases). The CDR3 spans 14 residues. The V and J ends lost 4 bases and 3 bases respectively, with 10 bases between them.

This chain joins TRBV14 and TRBJ2-7; 7 positions agree with TRBD1. Germline V gene data show CDR1 as SGHDN and CDR2 as FVKESK. This CDR3 has 16 residues. J lost 0 bases, V lost 5 bases, and 10 bases had no gene match. CDR3 DNA sequence: TGTGCCAGCAGCATGGGACAGCCCATTCACTCCTACGAGCAGTACTTC. Translation: CASSMGQPIHSYEQYF.

This clonotype has at least ten counts. The chain is built from TRBV20-1 and TRBJ2-7; TRBD1 is a possible D gene (6 bases). CDR3 length: 13 amino acids. V gave up 7 bases and J gave up 0 bases, with 13 bases separating them. CDR1 and CDR2 (germline): DFQATT, SNEGSKA (reference sequence). CDR3 loop: CSVRQVPSYEQYF. The DNA of the CDR3 is TGCAGTGTCCGACAGGTTCCCTCCTACGAGCAGTACTTC.

There are many counts of this clonotype. The DNA of the CDR3 is TGTGCCAGCAGTCGGAAGTCGTTCACTGAAGCTTTCTTT. Translating gives CASSRKSFTEAFF. The chain has TRBV27 and TRBJ1-1; D is unresolved. Trimming took 5 bases from V and 4 from J, leaving 11 bases between them. CDR1 and CDR2 from the germline V gene are MNHEY and SMNVEV (reference sequence). The CDR3 contains 13 residues.

Here the CDR3 reads CASSRGDSPLHF. The CDR3 bases are TGTGCCAGCAGCCGCGGCGATTCACCCCTCCACTTT. V gene TRBV7-7 combines with J gene TRBJ1-6; D gene uncertain. CDR3 length: 12 amino acids. Looked up from germline, CDR1 is SSHAT and CDR2 is FNYEAQ (reference sequence). Deletions cut 5 bases from V and 8 bases from J, with 7 bases between. The full variable domain, completed using reference TRBV7-7 and TRBJ1-6, is GAGVSQSPRYKVTKRGQDVTLRCDPISSHATLYWYQQALGQGPEFLTYFNYEAQPDKSGLPSDRFSAERPEGSISTLTIQRTEQRDSAMYRCASSRGDSPLHFGNGTRLTVT.

This sequence joins TRBV2 and TRBJ2-7, with a tentative D call TRBD2 (7 bases). Germline CDR1 is SNHLY and CDR2 is FYNNEI. V lost 7 bases and J lost 1, with 14 bases in between. The CDR3 runs to 14 residues. CDR3: CASKFGGRSYEQYF. The CDR3 region has the DNA TGTGCCAGCAAGTTCGGGGGGCGGTCCTACGAGCAGTACTTC.

This clonotype was seen many times. The rearrangement joins TRBV6-5 to TRBJ2-7; 7 nucleotides match TRBD1. There are 14 residues in the CDR3. Germline V lookup: CDR1 MNHEY, CDR2 SVGAGI. J was trimmed by 2 bases and V by 3 bases; bases with no gene match: 4. The CDR3 coding sequence is TGTGCCAGCAGTTATGACAGGGCTACCTACGAGCAGTACTTC. Translation: CASSYDRATYEQYF.